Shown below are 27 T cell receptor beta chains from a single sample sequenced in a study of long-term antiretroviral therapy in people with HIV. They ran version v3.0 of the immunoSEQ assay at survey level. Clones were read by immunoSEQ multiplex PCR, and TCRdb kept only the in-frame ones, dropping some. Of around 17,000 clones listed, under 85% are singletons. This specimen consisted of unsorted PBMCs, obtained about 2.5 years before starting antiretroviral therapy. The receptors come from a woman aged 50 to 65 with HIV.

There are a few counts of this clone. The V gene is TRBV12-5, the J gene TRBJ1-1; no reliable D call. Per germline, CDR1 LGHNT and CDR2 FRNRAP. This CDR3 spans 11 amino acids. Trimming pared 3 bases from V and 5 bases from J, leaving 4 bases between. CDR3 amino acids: CASGLRTEAFF. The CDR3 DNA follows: TGTGCTAGTGGTTTAAGGACTGAAGCTTTCTTT.

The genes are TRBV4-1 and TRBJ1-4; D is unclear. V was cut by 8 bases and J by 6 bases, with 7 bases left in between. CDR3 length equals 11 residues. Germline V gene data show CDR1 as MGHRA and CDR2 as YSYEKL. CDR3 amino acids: CASRNDEKLFF. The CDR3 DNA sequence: TGCGCCAGCCGTAATGATGAAAAACTGTTTTTT.

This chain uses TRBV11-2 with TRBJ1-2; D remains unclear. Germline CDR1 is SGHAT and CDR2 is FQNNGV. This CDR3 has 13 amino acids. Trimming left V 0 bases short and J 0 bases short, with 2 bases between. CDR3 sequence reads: CASSLDSNYGYTF. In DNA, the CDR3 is TGTGCCAGCAGCTTAGATTCTAACTATGGCTACACCTTC.

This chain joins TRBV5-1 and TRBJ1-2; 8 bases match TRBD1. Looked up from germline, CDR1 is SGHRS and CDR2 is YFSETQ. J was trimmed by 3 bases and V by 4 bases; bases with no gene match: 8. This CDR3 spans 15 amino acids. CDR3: CASSPTTGEDYGYTF. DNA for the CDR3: TGCGCCAGCAGCCCTACGACAGGGGAGGACTATGGCTACACCTTC.

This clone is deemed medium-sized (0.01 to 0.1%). This CDR3 reads CASSPQGGLDTGELFF. The CDR3 bases are TGTGCCAGCAGCCCACAGGGAGGGCTGGACACCGGGGAGCTGTTTTTT. The chain combines TRBV7-3 with TRBJ2-2, with TRBD2 as a possible D gene (7 bases). The V gene's germline CDR1 is SGHTA and CDR2 FQGTGA. The CDR3 sequence is 16 residues long. V lost 5 bases and J 3 bases, leaving 16 bases between the germline ends.

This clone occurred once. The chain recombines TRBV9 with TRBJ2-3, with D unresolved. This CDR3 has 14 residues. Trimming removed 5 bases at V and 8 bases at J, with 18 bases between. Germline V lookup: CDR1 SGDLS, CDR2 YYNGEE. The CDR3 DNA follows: TGTGCCAGCAGTTCGGGTCAACCTCAGAGTACGCAGTATTTT. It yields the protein CASSSGQPQSTQYF.

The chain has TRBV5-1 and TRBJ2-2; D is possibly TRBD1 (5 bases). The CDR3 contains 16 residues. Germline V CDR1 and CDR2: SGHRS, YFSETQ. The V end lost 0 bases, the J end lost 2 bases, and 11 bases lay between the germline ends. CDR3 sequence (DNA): TGCGCCAGCAGCTTGGGAAGGGGCTCCAACACCGGGGAGCTGTTTTTT. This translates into CASSLGRGSNTGELFF.

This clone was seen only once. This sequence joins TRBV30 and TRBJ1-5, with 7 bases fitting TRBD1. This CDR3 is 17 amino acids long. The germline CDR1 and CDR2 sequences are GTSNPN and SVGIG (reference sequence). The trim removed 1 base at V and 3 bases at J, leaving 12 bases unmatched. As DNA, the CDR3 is TGTGCCTGGAGTGCCCCGAACAGGGGATGGGTCAATCAGCCCCAGCATTTT. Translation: CAWSAPNRGWVNQPQHF.

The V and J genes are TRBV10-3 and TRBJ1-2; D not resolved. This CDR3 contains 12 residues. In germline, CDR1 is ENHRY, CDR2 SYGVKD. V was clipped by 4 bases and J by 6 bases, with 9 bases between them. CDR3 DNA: TGTGCCATCAGTGTATACAGTCATGGCTACACCTTC. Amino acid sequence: CAISVYSHGYTF.

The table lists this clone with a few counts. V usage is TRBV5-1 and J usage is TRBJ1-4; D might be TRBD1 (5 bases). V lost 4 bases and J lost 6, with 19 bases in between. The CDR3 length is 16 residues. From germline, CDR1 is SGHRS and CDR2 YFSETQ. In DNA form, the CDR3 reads TGCGCCAGCAGCATCGGACACGCCAAGCGGGATGAAAAACTGTTTTTT. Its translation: CASSIGHAKRDEKLFF.

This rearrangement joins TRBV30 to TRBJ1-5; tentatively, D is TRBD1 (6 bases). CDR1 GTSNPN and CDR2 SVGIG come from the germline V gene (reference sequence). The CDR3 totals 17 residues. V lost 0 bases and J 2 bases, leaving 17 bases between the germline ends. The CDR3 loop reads CAWSVPLYSGGNQPQHF. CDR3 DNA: TGTGCCTGGAGTGTCCCCCTTTATTCAGGGGGCAATCAGCCCCAGCATTTT.

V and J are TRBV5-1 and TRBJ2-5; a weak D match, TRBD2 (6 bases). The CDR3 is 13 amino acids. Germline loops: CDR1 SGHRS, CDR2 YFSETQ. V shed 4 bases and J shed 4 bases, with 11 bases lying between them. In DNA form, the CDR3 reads TGCGCCAGCAGCGGATTGGGGGGAGAGACCCAGTACTTC. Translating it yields CASSGLGGETQYF.

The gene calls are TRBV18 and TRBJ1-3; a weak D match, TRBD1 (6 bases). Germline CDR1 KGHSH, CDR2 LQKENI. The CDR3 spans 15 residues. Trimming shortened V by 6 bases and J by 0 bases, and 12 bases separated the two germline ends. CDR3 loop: CASSPRDTSGNTIYF. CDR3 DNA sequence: TGTGCCAGCTCGCCCCGGGACACCTCTGGAAACACCATATATTTT.

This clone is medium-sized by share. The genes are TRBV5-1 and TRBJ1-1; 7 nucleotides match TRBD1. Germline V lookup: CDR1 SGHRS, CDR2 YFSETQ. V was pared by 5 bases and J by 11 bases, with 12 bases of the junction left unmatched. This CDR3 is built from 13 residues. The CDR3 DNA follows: TGCGCCAGCAGTCTCTCTCCCGGGACAGACGCTTTCTTT. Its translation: CASSLSPGTDAFF. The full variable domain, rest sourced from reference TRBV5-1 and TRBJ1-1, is KAGVTQTPRYLIKTRGQQVTLSCSPISGHRSVSWYQQTPGQGLQFLFEYFSETQRNKGNFPGRFSGRQFSNSRSEMNVSTLELGDSALYLCASSLSPGTDAFFGQGTRLTVV.

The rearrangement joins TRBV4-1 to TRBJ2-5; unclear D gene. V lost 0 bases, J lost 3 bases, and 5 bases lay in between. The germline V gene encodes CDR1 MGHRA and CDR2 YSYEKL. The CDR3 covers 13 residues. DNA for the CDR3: TGCGCCAGCAGCCAAGATTGGGAAGAGACCCAGTACTTC. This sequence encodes CASSQDWEETQYF.

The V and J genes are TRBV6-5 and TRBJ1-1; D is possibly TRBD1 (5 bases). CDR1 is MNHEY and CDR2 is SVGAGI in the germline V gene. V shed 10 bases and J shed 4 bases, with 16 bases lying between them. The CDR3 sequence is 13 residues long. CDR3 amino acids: CAIFRGRGTEAFF. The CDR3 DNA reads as TGTGCCATTTTTAGGGGTCGCGGCACTGAAGCTTTCTTT.

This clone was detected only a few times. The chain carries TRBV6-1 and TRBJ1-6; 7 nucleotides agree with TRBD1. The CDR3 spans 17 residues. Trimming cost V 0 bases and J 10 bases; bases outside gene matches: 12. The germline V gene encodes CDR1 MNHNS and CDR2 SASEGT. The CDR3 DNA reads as TGTGCCAGCAGTGAAGCCCTCGGGACAGCCAGCGGGTCACCCCTCCACTTT. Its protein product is CASSEALGTASGSPLHF.

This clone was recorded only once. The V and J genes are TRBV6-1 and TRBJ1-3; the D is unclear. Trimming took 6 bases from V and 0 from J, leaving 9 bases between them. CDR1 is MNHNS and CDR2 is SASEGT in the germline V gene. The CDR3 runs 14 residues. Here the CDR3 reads CASSAGISGNTIYF. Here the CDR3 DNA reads TGTGCCAGCAGCGCCGGGATCTCTGGAAACACCATATATTTT.

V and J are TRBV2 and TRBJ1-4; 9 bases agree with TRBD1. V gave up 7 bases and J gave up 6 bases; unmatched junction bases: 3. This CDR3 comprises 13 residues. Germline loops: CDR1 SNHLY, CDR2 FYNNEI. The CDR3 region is CASIRDRDEKLFF. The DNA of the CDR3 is TGTGCCAGCATCCGGGACAGGGATGAAAAACTGTTTTTT.

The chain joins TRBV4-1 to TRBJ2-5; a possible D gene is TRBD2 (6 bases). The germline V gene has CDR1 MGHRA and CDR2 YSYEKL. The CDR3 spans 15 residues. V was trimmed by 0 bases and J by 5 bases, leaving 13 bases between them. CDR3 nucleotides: TGCGCCAGCAGCCAAGATAGGAGGGGCCAGGAGACCCAGTACTTC. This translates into CASSQDRRGQETQYF.

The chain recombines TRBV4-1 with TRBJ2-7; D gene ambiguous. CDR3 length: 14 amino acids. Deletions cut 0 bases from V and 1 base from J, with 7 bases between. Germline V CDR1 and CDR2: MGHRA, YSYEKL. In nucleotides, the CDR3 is TGCGCCAGCAGCCAAGATACTGCATCCTACGAGCAGTACTTC. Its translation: CASSQDTASYEQYF.

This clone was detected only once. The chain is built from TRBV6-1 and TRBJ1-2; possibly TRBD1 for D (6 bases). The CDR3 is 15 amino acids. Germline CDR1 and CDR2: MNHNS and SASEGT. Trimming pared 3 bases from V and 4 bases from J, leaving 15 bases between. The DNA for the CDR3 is TGTGCCAGCAGTGACGGCAGGGGTTCCTTCTATGGCTACACCTTC. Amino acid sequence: CASSDGRGSFYGYTF.

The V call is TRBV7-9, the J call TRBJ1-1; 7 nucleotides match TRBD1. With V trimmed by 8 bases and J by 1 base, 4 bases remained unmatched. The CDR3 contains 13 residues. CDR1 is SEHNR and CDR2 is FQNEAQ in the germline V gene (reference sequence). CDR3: CASSGTENTEAFF. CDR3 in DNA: TGTGCCAGCTCCGGGACAGAGAACACTGAAGCTTTCTTT.

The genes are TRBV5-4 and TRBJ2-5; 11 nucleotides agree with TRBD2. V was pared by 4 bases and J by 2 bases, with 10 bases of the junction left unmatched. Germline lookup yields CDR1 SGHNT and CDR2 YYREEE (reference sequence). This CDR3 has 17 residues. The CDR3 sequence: CASSRTTSGGLQETQYF. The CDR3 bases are TGTGCCAGCAGCCGCACCACTAGCGGGGGCCTACAAGAGACCCAGTACTTC.

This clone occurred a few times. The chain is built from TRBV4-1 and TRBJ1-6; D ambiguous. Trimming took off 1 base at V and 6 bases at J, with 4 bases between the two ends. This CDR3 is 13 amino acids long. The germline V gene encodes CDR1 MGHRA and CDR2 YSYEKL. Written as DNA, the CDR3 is TGCGCCAGCAGCCAAGTTCCTAATTCACCCCTCCACTTT. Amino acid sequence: CASSQVPNSPLHF.

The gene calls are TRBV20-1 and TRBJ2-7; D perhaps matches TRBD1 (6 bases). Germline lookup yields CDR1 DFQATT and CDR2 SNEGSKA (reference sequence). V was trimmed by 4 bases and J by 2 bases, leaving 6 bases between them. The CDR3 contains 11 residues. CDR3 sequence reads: CSANRAYEQYF. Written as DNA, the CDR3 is TGCAGTGCTAACAGGGCCTACGAGCAGTACTTC.

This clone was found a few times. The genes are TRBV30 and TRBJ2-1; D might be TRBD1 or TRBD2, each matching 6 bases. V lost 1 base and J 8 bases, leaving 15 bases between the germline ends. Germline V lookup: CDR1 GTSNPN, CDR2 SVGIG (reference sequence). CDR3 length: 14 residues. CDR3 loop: CAWSAGAGKDEQFF. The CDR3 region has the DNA TGTGCCTGGAGTGCGGGGGCAGGGAAGGATGAGCAGTTCTTC.